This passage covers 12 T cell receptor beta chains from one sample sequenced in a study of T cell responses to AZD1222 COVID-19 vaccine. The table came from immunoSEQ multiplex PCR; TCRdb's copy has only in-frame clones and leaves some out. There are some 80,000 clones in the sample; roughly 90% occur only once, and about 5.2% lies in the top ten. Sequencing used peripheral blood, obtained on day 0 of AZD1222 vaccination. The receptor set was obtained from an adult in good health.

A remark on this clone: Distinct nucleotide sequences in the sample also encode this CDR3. CDR3 amino acids: CASSLDGVNQPQHF. The CDR3 DNA reads as TGCGCCAGCAGCCTCGACGGGGTAAATCAGCCCCAGCATTTT. V gene TRBV5-1 combines with J gene TRBJ1-5; unclear D gene. Germline loops: CDR1 SGHRS, CDR2 YFSETQ. Trimming cost V 4 bases and J 4 bases, with 12 bases left between them. This CDR3 spans 14 amino acids.

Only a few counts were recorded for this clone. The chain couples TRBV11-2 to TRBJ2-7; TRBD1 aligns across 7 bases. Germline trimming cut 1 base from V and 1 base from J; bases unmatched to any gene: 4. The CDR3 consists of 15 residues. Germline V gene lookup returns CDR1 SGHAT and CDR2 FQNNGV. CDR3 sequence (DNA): TGTGCCAGCAGCTTAGCCCCGGGACAGTCCTACGAGCAGTACTTC. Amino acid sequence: CASSLAPGQSYEQYF. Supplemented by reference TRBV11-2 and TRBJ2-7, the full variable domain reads EAGVAQSPRYKIIEKRQSVAFWCNPISGHATLYWYQQILGQGPKLLIQFQNNGVVDDSQLPKDRFSAERLKGVDSTLKIQPAKLEDSAVYLCASSLAPGQSYEQYFGPGTRLTVT.

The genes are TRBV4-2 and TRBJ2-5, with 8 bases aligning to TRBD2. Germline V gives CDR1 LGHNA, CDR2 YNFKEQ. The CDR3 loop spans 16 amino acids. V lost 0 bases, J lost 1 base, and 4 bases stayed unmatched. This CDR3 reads CASSQDLTSGQETQYF. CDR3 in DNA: TGTGCCAGCAGCCAAGATCTCACTAGCGGCCAAGAGACCCAGTACTTC.

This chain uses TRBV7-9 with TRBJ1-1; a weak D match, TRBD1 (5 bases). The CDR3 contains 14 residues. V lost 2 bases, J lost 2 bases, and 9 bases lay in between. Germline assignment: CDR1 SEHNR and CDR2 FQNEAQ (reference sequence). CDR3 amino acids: CASSLPRANTEAFF. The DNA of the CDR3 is TGTGCCAGCAGCTTACCCAGGGCTAACACTGAAGCTTTCTTT. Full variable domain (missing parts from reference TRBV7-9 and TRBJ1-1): DTGVSQNPRHKITKRGQNVTFRCDPISEHNRLYWYRQTLGQGPEFLTYFQNEAQLEKSRLLSDRFSAERPKGSFSTLEIQRTEQGDSAMYLCASSLPRANTEAFFGQGTRLTVV.

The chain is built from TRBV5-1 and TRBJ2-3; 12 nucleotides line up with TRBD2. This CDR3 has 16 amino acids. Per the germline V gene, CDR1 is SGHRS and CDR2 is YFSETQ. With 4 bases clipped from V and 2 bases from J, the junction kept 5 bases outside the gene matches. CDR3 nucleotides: TGCGCCAGCAGCCGGACTAGCGGGGCGAACACAGATACGCAGTATTTT. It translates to CASSRTSGANTDTQYF.

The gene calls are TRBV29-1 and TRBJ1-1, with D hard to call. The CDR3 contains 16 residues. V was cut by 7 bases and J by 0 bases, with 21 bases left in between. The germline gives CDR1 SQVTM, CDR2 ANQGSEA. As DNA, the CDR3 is TGCAGCGCTCTACCGGACGGGCGGATAATGAACACTGAAGCTTTCTTT. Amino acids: CSALPDGRIMNTEAFF. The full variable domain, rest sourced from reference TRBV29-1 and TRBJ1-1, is SAVISQKPSRDICQRGTSLTIQCQVDSQVTMMFWYRQQPGQSLTLIATANQGSEATYESGFVIDKFPISRPNLTFSTLTVSNMSPEDSSIYLCSALPDGRIMNTEAFFGQGTRLTVV.

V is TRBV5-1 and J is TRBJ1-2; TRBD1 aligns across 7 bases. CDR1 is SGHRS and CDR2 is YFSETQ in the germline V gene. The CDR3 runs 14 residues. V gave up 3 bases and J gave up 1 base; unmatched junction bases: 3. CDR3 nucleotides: TGCGCCAGCAGCTCCGGGACAGTTAACTATGGCTACACCTTC. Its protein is CASSSGTVNYGYTF.

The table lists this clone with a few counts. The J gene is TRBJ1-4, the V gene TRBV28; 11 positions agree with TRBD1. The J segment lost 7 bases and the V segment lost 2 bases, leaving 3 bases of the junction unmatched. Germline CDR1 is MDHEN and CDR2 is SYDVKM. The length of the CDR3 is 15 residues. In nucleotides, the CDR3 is TGTGCCAGCAGTTTAGGGGGACAGGGGGGTGAAAAACTGTTTTTT. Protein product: CASSLGGQGGEKLFF. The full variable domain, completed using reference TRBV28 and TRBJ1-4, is DVKVTQSSRYLVKRTGEKVFLECVQDMDHENMFWYRQDPGLGLRLIYFSYDVKMKEKGDIPEGYSVSREKKERFSLILESASTNQTSMYLCASSLGGQGGEKLFFGSGTQLSVL.

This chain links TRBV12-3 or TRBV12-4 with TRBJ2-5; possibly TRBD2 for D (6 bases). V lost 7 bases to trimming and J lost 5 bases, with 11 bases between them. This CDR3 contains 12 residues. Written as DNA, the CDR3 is TGTGCCAGCACCCTCCGGGGGGAGACCCAGTACTTC. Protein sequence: CASTLRGETQYF.

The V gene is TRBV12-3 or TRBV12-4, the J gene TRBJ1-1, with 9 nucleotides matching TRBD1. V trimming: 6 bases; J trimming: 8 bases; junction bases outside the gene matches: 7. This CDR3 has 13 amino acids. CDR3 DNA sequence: TGTGCCAGCAGGCCTACAGGGGGCTACGAAGCTTTCTTT. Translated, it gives CASRPTGGYEAFF.

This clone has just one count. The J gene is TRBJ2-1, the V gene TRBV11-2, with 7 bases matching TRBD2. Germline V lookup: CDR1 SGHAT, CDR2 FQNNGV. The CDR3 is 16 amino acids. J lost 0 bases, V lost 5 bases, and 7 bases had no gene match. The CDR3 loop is CASSPVAGYSYNEQFF. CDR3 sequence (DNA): TGTGCCAGCAGCCCCGTAGCGGGTTACTCCTACAATGAGCAGTTCTTC. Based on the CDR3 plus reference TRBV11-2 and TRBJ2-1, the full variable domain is EAGVAQSPRYKIIEKRQSVAFWCNPISGHATLYWYQQILGQGPKLLIQFQNNGVVDDSQLPKDRFSAERLKGVDSTLKIQPAKLEDSAVYLCASSPVAGYSYNEQFFGPGTRLTVL.

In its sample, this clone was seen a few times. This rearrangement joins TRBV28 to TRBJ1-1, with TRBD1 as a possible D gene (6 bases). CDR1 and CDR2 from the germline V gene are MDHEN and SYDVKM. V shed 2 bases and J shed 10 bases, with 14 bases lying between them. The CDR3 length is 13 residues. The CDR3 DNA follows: TGTGCCAGCAGTTTAACCGCAGGGGTTGTAGCTTTCTTT. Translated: CASSLTAGVVAFF.